This TCR beta chain was observed in a study of shared clonotypes between healthy human individuals. The data were produced by immunoSEQ multiplex PCR, yet TCRdb's version contains in-frame clones alone and is incomplete. The sample carries over a million clones, around 95% recorded once. This clone was observed once. Its antigen is not identified. General study points: Sampling involved blood alone; tissue repertoires likely differ.

The donor population consisted of healthy HIV-negative adults with no recent acute infections or vaccinations. V gave up 4 bases and J gave up 2 bases; unmatched junction bases: 9. The CDR3 consists of 16 residues. CDR1 and CDR2 (germline): SGHDN, FVKESK. This TCR derives from a man younger than 45 in good health. Sequencing was performed on naive CD4+ T cells sorted from blood. Subset noted: CD45RA+ positively selected. V and J are TRBV14 and TRBJ2-7; 9 bases are a match to TRBD1. CDR3 region: CASSPTDRGFAYEQYF. In DNA, the CDR3 is TGTGCCAGCAGCCCCACAGACAGGGGGTTTGCCTACGAGCAGTACTTC.